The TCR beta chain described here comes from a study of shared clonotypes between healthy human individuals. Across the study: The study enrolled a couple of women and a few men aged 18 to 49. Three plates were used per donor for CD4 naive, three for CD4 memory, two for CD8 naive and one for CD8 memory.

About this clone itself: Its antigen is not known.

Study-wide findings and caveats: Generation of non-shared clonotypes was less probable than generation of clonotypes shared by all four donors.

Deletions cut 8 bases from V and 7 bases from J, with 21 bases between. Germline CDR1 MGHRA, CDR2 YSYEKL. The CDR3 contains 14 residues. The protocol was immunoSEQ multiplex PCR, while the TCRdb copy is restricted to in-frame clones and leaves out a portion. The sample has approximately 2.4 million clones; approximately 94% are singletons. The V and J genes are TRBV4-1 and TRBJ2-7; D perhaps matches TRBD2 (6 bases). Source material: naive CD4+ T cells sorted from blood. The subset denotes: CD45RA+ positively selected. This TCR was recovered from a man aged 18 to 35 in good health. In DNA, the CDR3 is TGCGCCAGCGGCTTTGGGAGGCCCGATAGGGAGCAGTACTTC. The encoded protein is CASGFGRPDREQYF.